The clone carrying this T cell receptor beta chain was detected only a few times. Its target is not known. The sample is drawn from a study of T cells in Graves' hyperthyroidism and ophthalmopathy. Study-wide findings and caveats: Also found in blood were most expanded thyroid clonotypes above 0.001.

Regions amplified from RNA transcripts were the TCR beta CDR3 regions. A first-round RT-PCR of the TCR CDR3 used the HTBI primer set. TCRdb passed the multiplex PCR reads through MiXCR, listing each CDR3 protein once. Seen here are some 620,000 distinct CDR3 sequences, 16% observed once, and the top ten hold 3.5% to 4%. Not enrolled were patients with uncontrolled infection, other autoimmune disease, pregnancy or lactation. Diagnoses were established using clinical symptoms, serum thyroxine and TRAb, thyroid ultrasound and orbital computed tomography. The CDR3 covers 15 residues. CDR1 is GTSNPN, CDR2 SVGIG, per germline (reference sequence). V gave up 2 bases and J gave up 6 bases, with 17 bases separating them.

This TCR derives from a woman aged 30 to 39 with Graves' hyperthyroidism. V is TRBV30 and J is TRBJ2-1; tentatively, D is TRBD1 (6 bases). The sample comprised blood. The DNA for the CDR3 is TGTGCCTGGAGTCTTCCGTCCACAGGGTCCAATGAGCAGTTCTTC. Translated, it gives CAWSLPSTGSNEQFF.